This T cell receptor beta chain was sequenced during a study of blood T cell repertoires in COVID-19. Profiling relied on immunoSEQ multiplex PCR, and the TCRdb table lists in-frame clones only, not all of them. Here the sample spans 85,000 to 130,000 clones, around 90% being singletons. V lost 1 base, J lost 1 base, and 2 bases stayed unmatched. Per germline, CDR1 SGHRS and CDR2 YFSETQ. The CDR3 spans 15 residues. Sequencing used peripheral blood. The J gene is TRBJ1-2, the V gene TRBV5-1; TRBD1 agrees at 9 bases. The receptor was isolated from a woman in her fifties or sixties with acute or convalescent COVID-19. CDR3 amino acids: CASSLRQGGNYGYTF. CDR3 nucleotide sequence: TGCGCCAGCAGCTTGAGACAGGGGGGTAACTATGGCTACACCTTC.